The present T cell receptor beta chain was sequenced within a study of neurological immune-mediated disorders. MiXCR was run by TCRdb on the 5' RACE reads, yielding one entry per CDR3 protein. The sample holds roughly 62,000 distinct CDR3 sequences, 11% seen once. This clonotype was counted many times. Trimming took 6 bases from V and 3 from J, leaving 12 bases between them. There are 12 residues in the CDR3. CDR1 and CDR2 from the germline V gene are DFQATT and SNEGSKA (reference sequence). The source is a man aged 55-75 years in good health. The sequenced sample consisted of PBMCs. This chain uses TRBV20-1 with TRBJ2-7; a weak D match, TRBD1 (6 bases). Here the CDR3 reads CSARRDIYEQYF. The DNA for the CDR3 is TGCAGTGCGCGACGGGACATCTACGAGCAGTACTTC.